These 2 T cell receptor beta chains came from one sample sequenced in a study of shared clonotypes between healthy human individuals. Method: immunoSEQ multiplex PCR; TCRdb's copy keeps in-frame clones and lacks some. The sample carries 2,500,000 or so clones, 92% recorded once. Sequencing used naive CD4+ T cells from PBMCs. As for subset: CD45RA+ positively selected. The receptor set was obtained from a man aged 18 to 30 in good health. Some clones in this sample may be carry-over from other donors' samples.

This chain links TRBV6-5 with TRBJ1-2; weak D call: TRBD1 (6 bases). V was trimmed by 6 bases and J by 8 bases, leaving 13 bases between them. CDR3 length: 12 residues. Germline CDR1 and CDR2: MNHEY and SVGAGI. The CDR3 here is CASSNRVRGYTF. For the CDR3, the DNA is TGTGCCAGCAGCAACAGGGTACGCGGCTACACCTTC.

The CDR3: CASSYLGLAFF. DNA for the CDR3: TGTGCCAGCAGTTATTTGGGGTTAGCTTTCTTT. This chain uses TRBV6-5 with TRBJ1-1; no reliable D call. Trimming left V 3 bases short and J 10 bases short, with 9 bases between. Germline CDR1 reads MNHEY; CDR2 reads SVGAGI. This CDR3 contains 11 residues.